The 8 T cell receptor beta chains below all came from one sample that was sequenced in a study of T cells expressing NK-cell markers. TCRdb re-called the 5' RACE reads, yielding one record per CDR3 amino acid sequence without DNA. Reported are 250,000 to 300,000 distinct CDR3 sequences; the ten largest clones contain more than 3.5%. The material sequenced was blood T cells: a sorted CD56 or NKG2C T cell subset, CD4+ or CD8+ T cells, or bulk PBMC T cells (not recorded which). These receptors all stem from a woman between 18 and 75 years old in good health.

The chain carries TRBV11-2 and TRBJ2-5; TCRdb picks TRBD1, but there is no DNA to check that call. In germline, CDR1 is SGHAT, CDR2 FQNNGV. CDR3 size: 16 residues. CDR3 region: CASSYRDRVGQETQYF.

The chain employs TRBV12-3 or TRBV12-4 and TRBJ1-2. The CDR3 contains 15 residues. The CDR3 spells CASSFSPGQNYGYTF.

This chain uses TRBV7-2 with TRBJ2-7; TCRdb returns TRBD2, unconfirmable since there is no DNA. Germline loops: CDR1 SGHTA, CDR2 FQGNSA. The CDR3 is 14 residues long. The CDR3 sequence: CASSEGSGTYEQYF. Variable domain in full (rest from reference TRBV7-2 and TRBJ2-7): GAGVSQSPSNKVTEKGKDVELRCDPISGHTALYWYRQSLGQGLEFLIYFQGNSAPDKSGLPSDRFSAERTGGSVSTLTIQRTQQEDSAVYLCASSEGSGTYEQYFGPGTRLTVT.

This CDR3 is CSARGGISYEQYF. The chain carries TRBV20-1 and TRBJ2-7. From germline, CDR1 is DFQATT and CDR2 SNEGSKA (reference sequence). The CDR3 has 13 amino acids.

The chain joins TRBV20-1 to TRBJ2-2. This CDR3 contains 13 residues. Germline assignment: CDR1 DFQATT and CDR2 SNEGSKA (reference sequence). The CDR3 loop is CSGLDPWTGELFF.

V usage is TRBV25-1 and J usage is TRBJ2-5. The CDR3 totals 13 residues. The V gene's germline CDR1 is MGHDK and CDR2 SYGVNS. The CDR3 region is CASSESKRETQYF.

CDR3 loop: CSARGLAGFLSSYNEQFF. The chain combines TRBV20-1 with TRBJ2-1; TCRdb gives TRBD2 as the D gene, but with no DNA this cannot be confirmed. Germline V lookup: CDR1 DFQATT, CDR2 SNEGSKA (reference sequence). The CDR3 consists of 18 residues.

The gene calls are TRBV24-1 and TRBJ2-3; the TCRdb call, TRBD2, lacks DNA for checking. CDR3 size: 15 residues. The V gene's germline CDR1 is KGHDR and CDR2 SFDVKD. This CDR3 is CATSVTSGSTDTQYF.